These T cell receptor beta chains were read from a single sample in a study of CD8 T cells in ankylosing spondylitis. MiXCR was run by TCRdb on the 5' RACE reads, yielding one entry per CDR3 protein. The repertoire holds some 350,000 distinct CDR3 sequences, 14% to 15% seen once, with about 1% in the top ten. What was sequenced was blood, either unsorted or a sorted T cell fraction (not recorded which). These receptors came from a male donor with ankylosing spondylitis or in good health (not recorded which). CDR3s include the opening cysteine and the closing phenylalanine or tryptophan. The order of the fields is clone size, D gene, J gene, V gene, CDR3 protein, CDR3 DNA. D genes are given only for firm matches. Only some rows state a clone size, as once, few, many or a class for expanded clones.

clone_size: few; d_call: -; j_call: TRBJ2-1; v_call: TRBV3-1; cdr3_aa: CASSHQSIEQFF; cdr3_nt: TGTGCCAGCAGCCATCAGTCGATTGAGCAGTTCTTC
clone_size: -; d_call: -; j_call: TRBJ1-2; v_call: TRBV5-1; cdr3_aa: CASSLEGSRGYTF; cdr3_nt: TGCGCCAGCAGCTTGGAAGGGAGTCGTGGCTACACCTTC
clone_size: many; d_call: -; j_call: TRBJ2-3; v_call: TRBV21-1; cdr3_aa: CASSTRHTQYF; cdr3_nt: TGTGCCAGCAGCACCCGGCACACGCAGTATTTT
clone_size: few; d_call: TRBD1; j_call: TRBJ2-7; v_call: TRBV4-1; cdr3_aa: CASSQEGQFYEQYF; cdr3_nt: TGCGCCAGCAGCCAAGAGGGACAGTTCTACGAGCAGTACTTC
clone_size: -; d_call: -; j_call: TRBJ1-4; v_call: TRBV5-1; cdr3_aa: CASSSDAGNNEKLFF; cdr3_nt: TGCGCCAGCAGCTCCGACGCTGGTAATAATGAAAAACTGTTTTTT
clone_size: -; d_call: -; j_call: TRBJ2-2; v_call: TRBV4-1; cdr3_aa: CASSAGRINTGELFF; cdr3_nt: TGCGCCAGCAGCGCGGGACGGATAAACACCGGGGAGCTGTTTTTT
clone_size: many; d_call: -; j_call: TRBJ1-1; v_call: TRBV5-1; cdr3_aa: CASRMWTDSEAFF; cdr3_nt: TGCGCCAGCAGGATGTGGACAGACAGCGAAGCTTTCTTT
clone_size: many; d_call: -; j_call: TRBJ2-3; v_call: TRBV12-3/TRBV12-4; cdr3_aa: CASRGGPPTDTQYF; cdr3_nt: TGTGCCAGCAGGGGGGGGCCCCCCACAGATACGCAGTATTTT
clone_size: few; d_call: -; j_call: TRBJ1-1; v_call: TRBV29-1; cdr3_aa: CSLGEGEAEAFF; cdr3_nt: TGCAGCCTCGGGGAGGGTGAGGCTGAAGCTTTCTTT
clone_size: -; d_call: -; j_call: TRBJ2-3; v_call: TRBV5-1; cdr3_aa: CASSLVREADTQYF; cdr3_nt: TGCGCCAGCAGCTTGGTCAGGGAGGCAGATACGCAGTATTTT
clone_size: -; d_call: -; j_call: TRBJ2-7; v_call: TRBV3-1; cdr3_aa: CASSGAPVRSSYEQYF; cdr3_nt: TGTGCCAGCAGCGGGGCGCCTGTAAGGAGCTCCTACGAGCAGTACTTC
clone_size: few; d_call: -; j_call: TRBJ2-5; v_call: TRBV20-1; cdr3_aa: CSARGTGTTGETQYF; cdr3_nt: TGCAGTGCTAGAGGAACCGGGACCACCGGGGAGACCCAGTACTTC